The source of this T cell receptor beta chain is a study of T cell responses to AZD1222 COVID-19 vaccine. The V gene lost 5 bases and the J gene lost 2 bases, with 15 bases spanning the gap. Germline V gives CDR1 SGHNT, CDR2 YENEEA. The CDR3 loop spans 15 amino acids. Produced via immunoSEQ multiplex PCR; TCRdb's table is partial and in-frame only. The sample lists some 150,000 clones; roughly 90% were seen once. Study-level findings and limits: Epitopes outside B.1.351 and B.1.1.7 mutated regions reportedly drew nearly half of spike TCRs.

A note on this clone: Its antigen is not identified.

This receptor was obtained from an adult who received the AZD1222 COVID-19 vaccine. V usage is TRBV11-3 and J usage is TRBJ1-2; tentatively, D is TRBD1 (5 bases). Sequenced here: peripheral blood, sampled 28 days after the second AZD1222 dose. The CDR3 region is CASSPYGEGNYGYTF. The DNA of the CDR3 is TGTGCCAGCAGCCCCTACGGGGAGGGGAACTATGGCTACACCTTC. The variable domain in full, completed from reference TRBV11-3 and TRBJ1-2, reads EAGVVQSPRYKIIEKKQPVAFWCNPISGHNTLYWYLQNLGQGPELLIRYENEEAVDDSQLPKDRFSAERLKGVDSTLKIQPAELGDSAVYLCASSPYGEGNYGYTFGSGTRLTVV.